This TCR beta chain was obtained from a study of shared clonotypes between healthy human individuals. Comments on this clone: Its antigen is unknown. This same CDR3 is encoded by further DNA sequences in the sample.

General observations from the study: A reduction in generation probabilities was seen for non-shared clonotypes relative to those shared by all four donors. What rarefaction showed was incomplete sorted-subset sequencing despite large depth. Across four donors, naive CD4 shared 5% to 6.5%, naive CD8 about 3.2%, memory CD4 roughly 2.5%, memory CD8 about 0.4%.

Each sorted subset replicate got 200 ng genomic DNA, roughly 33,000 genomes. Here immunoSEQ multiplex PCR was the method, and the copy in TCRdb shows in-frame clones only, minus some. The sample holds 2 million or so clones, 85% to 95% seen once. What was sequenced was naive CD4+ T cells sorted from blood. Documented subset: CD45RA+ positively selected. The receptor was derived from a man younger than 30 in good health.

As DNA, the CDR3 is TGCGCCAGCAGCTTGGAAGGCAGAACAGATACGCAGTATTTT. Amino acid sequence: CASSLEGRTDTQYF. The gene calls are TRBV5-1 and TRBJ2-3, with no clear D. The germline V gene encodes CDR1 SGHRS and CDR2 YFSETQ. V dropped 0 bases and J dropped 3 bases, with 8 bases sitting between them. The CDR3 totals 14 residues.